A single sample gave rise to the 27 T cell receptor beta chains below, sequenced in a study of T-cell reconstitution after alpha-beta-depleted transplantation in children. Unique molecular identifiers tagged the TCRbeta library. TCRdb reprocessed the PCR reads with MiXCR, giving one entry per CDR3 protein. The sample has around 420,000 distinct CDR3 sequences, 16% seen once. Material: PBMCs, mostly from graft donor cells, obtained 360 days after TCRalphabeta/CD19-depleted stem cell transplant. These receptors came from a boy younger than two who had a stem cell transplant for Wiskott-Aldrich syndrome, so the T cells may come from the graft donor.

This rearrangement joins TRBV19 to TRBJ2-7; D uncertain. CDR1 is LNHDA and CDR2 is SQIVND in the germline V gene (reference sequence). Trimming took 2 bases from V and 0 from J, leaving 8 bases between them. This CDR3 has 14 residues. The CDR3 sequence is CASSINLLSYEQYF. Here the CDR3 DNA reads TGTGCCAGTAGTATAAATCTCCTCTCCTACGAGCAGTACTTC.

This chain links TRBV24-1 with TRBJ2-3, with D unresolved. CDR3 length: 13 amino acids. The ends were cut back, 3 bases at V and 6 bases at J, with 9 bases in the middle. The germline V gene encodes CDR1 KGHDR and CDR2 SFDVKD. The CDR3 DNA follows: TGTGCCACCAGTGATCCCGACTGGGATACGCAGTATTTT. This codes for CATSDPDWDTQYF.

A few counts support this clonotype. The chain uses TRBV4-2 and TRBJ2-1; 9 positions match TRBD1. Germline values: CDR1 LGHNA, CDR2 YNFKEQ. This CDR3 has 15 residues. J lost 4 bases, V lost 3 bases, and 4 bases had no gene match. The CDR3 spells CASSHWGQGYNEQFF. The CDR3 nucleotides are TGTGCCAGCAGCCATTGGGGACAGGGATACAATGAGCAGTTCTTC.

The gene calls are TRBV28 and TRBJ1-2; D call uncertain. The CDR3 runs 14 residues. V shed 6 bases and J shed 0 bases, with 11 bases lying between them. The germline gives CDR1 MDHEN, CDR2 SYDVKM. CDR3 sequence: CASRGPGANYGYTF. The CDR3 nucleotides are TGTGCCAGCAGAGGGCCAGGAGCTAACTATGGCTACACCTTC.

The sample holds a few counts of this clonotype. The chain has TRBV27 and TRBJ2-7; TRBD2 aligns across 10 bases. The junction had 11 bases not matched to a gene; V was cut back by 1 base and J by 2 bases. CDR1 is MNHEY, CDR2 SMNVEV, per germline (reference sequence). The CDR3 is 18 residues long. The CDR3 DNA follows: TGTGCCAGCAGTTTATGGACCCCAGATAGCGGGGGGCCCTACGAGCAGTACTTC. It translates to CASSLWTPDSGGPYEQYF.

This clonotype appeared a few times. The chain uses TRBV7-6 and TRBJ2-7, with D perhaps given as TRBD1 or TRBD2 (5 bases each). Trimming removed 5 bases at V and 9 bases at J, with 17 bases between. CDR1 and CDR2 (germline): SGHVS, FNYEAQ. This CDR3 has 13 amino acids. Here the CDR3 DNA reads TGTGCCAGCAGCCCGGGACGTTACGCGGGGCAGTACTTC. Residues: CASSPGRYAGQYF.

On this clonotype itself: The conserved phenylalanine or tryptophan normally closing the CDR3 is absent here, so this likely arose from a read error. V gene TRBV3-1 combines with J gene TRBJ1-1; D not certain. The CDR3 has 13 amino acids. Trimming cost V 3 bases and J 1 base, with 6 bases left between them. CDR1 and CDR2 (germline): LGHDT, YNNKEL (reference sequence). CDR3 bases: TGTGCCAGCAGCCAGAGACCGAACACTGAAGCTTTCCTT. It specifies CASSQRPNTEAFL.

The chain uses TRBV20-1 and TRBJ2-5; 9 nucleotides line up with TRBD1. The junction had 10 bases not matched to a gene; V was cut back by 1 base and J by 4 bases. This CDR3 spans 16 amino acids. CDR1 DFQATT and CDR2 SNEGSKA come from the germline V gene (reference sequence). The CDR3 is CSARVLPGQGRETQYF. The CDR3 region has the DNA TGCAGTGCTAGAGTTCTACCGGGACAGGGTCGAGAGACCCAGTACTTC.

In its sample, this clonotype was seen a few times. The DNA of the CDR3 is TGTGCCATCACGGACGGTTACACCGGGGAGCTGTTTTTT. As protein: CAITDGYTGELFF. This chain connects TRBV10-3 to TRBJ2-2; D is ambiguous. The length of the CDR3 is 13 residues. V lost 7 bases and J 3 bases, leaving 9 bases between the germline ends. Germline CDR1 ENHRY, CDR2 SYGVKD.

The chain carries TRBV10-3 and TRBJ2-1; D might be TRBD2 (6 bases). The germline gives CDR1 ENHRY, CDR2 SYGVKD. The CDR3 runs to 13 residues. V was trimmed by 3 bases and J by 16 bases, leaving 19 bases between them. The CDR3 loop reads CAISEGVLAVSFF. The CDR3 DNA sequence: TGTGCCATCAGTGAAGGGGTACTAGCCGTGAGTTTCTTC.

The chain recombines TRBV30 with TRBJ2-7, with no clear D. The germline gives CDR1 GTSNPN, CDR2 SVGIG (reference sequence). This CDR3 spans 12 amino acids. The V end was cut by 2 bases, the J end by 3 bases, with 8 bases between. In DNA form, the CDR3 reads TGTGCCTGGAGTCAAACCCGCTACGAGCAGTACTTC. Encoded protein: CAWSQTRYEQYF.

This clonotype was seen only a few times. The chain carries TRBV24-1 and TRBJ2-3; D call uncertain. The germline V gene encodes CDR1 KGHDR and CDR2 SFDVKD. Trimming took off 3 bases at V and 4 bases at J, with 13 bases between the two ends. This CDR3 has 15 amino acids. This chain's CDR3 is CATSDNARVSDTQYF. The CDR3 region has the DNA TGTGCCACCAGTGATAATGCCCGGGTCTCAGATACGCAGTATTTT.

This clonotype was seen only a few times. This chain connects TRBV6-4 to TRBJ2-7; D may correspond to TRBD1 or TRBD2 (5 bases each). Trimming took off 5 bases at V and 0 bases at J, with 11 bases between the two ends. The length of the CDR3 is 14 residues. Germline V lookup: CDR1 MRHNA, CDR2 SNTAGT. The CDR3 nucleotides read TGTGCCAGCAGTCCTACTAGGGGCTCCTACGAGCAGTACTTC. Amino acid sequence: CASSPTRGSYEQYF.

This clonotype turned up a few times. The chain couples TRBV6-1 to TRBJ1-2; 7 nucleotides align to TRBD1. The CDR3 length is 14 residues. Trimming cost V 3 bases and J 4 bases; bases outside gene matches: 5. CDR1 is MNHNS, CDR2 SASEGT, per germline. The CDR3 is CASSENRGGYGYTF. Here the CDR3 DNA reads TGTGCCAGCAGTGAGAACAGGGGCGGCTATGGCTACACCTTC.

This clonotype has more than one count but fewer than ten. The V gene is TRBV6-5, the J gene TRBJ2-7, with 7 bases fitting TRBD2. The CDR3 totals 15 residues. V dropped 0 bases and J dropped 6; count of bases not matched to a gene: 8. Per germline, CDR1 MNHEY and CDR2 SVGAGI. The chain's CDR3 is CASSYSGTTSREQYF. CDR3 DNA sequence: TGTGCCAGCAGTTACTCGGGCACGACTAGCCGCGAGCAGTACTTC.

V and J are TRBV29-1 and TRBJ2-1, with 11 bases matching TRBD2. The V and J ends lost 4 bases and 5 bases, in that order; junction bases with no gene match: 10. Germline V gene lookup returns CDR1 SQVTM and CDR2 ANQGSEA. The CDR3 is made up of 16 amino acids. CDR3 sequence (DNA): TGCAGCGTTGCCCCCCTACTAGCGGGAGCACACAATGAGCAGTTCTTC. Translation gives CSVAPLLAGAHNEQFF.

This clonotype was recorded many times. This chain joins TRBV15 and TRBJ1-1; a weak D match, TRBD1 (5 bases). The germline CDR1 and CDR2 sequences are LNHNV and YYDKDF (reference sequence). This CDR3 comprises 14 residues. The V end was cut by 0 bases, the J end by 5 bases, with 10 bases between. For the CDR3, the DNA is TGTGCCACCAGCAGAGACAGGGCCGGAACTGAAGCTTTCTTT. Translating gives CATSRDRAGTEAFF.

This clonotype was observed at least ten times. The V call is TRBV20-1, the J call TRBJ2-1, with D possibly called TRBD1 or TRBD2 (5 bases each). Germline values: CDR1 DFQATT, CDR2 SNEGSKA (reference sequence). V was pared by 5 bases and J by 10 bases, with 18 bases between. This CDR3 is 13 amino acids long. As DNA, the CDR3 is TGCAGTGCTCGCGGGCCAGGGCATTCCGAGCAGTTCTTC. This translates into CSARGPGHSEQFF.

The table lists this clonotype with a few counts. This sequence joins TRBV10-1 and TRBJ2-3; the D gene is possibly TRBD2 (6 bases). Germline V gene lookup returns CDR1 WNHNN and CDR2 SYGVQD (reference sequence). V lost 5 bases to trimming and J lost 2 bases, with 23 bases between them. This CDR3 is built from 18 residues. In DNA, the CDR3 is TGCGCCAGCAGTCGGCTAGGAAGAGGAGGGGTCTTCACAGATACGCAGTATTTT. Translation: CASSRLGRGGVFTDTQYF.

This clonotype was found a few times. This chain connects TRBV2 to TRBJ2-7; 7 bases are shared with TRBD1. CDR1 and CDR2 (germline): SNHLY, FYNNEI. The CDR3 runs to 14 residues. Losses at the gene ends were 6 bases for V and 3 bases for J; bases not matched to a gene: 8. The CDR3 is CASRTGLILYEQYF. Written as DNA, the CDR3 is TGTGCCAGCAGGACAGGGCTAATCCTCTACGAGCAGTACTTC.

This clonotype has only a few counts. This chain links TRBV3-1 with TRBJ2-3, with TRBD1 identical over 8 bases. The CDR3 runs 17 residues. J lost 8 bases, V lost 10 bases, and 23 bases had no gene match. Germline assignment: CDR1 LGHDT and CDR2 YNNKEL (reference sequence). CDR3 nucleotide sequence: TGTGCCACCTCAGGTGGGTCGGGACAGGCCGAATCTTCTACGCAGTATTTT. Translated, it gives CATSGGSGQAESSTQYF.

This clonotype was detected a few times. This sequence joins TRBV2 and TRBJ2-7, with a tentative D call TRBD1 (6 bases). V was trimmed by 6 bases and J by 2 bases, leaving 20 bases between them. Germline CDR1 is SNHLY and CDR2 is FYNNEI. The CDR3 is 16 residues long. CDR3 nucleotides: TGTGCCAGCAGGCCCCTAGGACAGAGATTTACCTACGAGCAGTACTTC. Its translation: CASRPLGQRFTYEQYF.

For the CDR3, the DNA is TGTGCCAGCCGCCGTGTGGGGCCGGCACAAGAGACCCAGTACTTC. Translation: CASRRVGPAQETQYF. The chain uses TRBV18 and TRBJ2-5, with D perhaps matching TRBD1 (5 bases). The CDR3 runs to 15 residues. Germline CDR1 reads KGHSH; CDR2 reads LQKENI. Trimming stripped 8 bases from V and 2 bases from J, with 18 bases between.

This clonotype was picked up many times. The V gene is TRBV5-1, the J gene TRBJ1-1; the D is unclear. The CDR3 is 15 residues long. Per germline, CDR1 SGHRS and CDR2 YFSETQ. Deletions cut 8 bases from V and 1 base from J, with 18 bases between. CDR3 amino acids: CASRPLHRGNTEAFF. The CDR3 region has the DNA TGCGCCAGTCGACCTCTACATCGAGGGAACACTGAAGCTTTCTTT.

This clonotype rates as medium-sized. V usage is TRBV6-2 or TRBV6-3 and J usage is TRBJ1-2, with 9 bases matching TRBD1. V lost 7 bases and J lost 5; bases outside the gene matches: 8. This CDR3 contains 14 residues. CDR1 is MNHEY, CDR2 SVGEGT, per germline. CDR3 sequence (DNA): TGTGCCAGCATATCACCGGGACAGGGATATGGCTACACCTTC. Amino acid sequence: CASISPGQGYGYTF.

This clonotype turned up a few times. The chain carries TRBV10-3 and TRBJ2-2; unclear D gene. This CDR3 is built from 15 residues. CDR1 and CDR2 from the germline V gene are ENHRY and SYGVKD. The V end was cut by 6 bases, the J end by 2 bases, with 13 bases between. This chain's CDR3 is CAIRWNDKNTGELFF. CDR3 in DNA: TGTGCCATCAGATGGAATGACAAAAACACCGGGGAGCTGTTTTTT.

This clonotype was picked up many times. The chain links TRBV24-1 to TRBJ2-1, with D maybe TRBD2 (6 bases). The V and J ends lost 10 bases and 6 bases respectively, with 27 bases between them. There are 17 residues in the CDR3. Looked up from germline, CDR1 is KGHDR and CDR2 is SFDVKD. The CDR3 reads CATLRDSIPKLRNEQFF. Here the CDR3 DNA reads TGTGCCACTTTACGGGACTCCATACCAAAACTCCGCAATGAGCAGTTCTTC.